One and the same sample provided the 24 T cell receptor beta chains below, sequenced in a study of response to subunit inactivated influenza vaccine. MiXCR, applied by TCRdb to the RT-PCR reads, yields one record per CDR3 protein. The sample lists 800,000 or so distinct CDR3 sequences, 21% seen once, with roughly 10% in the top ten. This specimen was PBMCs from blood, taken around 5 days after vaccination. These receptors all stem from a man aged 45-65 years who received an inactivated influenza vaccine.

This clonotype was seen a handful of times. V and J are TRBV20-1 and TRBJ1-5; 7 bases align to TRBD1. The CDR3 consists of 14 residues. V lost 5 bases and J lost 4; bases outside the gene matches: 8. The germline V gene encodes CDR1 DFQATT and CDR2 SNEGSKA (reference sequence). The CDR3 here is CSARILQGNQPQHF. DNA of the CDR3: TGCAGTGCTCGGATCCTACAGGGGAATCAGCCCCAGCATTTT.

In this sample, this clonotype turned up a few times. The genes are TRBV20-1 and TRBJ1-6; no clear D gene. Per the germline V gene, CDR1 is DFQATT and CDR2 is SNEGSKA (reference sequence). Deletions cut 0 bases from V and 10 bases from J, with 13 bases between. The CDR3 has 14 residues. The CDR3 DNA sequence: TGCAGTGCTAGAGACCTTGCCCCTACATCACCCCTCCACTTT. Protein: CSARDLAPTSPLHF.

The V call is TRBV3-1, the J call TRBJ2-2; D perhaps matches TRBD2 (5 bases). The CDR3 runs to 13 residues. Trimming removed 10 bases at V and 5 bases at J, with 14 bases between. CDR1 is LGHDT, CDR2 YNNKEL, per germline (reference sequence). Here the CDR3 reads CATTQRGTGELFF. In DNA, the CDR3 is TGTGCCACCACACAACGAGGGACCGGGGAGCTGTTTTTT.

Regarding this clonotype: At one of its ends the junction is not consistent with the germline gene, which may arise from a read error. The chain couples TRBV6-1 to TRBJ1-4; D not certain. The CDR3 has 12 residues. Per germline, CDR1 MNHNS and CDR2 SASEGT. The CDR3 loop is CASGPINGKLFF. The CDR3 nucleotides read TGTGCCAGCGGCCCCATCAATGGAAAACTGTTTTTT.

This clonotype showed up just a few times. The chain links TRBV5-1 to TRBJ2-7; TRBD2 matches at 11 bases. The CDR3 length is 20 residues. Germline values: CDR1 SGHRS, CDR2 YFSETQ. The V segment lost 4 bases and the J segment 2 bases; nucleotides outside the gene matches: 20. The CDR3 region has the DNA TGCGCCAGCAGCCAACATACTAGCGGGAGTTTTTGGGAGTCCCCCTACGAGCAGTACTTC. Its translation is CASSQHTSGSFWESPYEQYF.

The chain employs TRBV7-4 and TRBJ2-5; 9 bases agree with TRBD1. V dropped 4 bases and J dropped 0; count of bases not matched to a gene: 9. Germline loops: CDR1 SGHVT, CDR2 SQSDAQ. The CDR3 consists of 17 residues. CDR3 sequence: CASSCSWDRVHQETQYF. The CDR3 coding sequence is TGTGCCAGCAGCTGCTCCTGGGACAGGGTGCACCAAGAGACCCAGTACTTC.

The sample holds a few counts of this clonotype. This rearrangement joins TRBV5-1 to TRBJ2-2; 7 bases match TRBD1. The CDR3 covers 16 residues. Trimming removed 4 bases from V and 0 bases from J; junction bases left unmatched: 6. Looked up from germline, CDR1 is SGHRS and CDR2 is YFSETQ. The CDR3 DNA follows: TGCGCCAGCAGCCACGACAGGGCATCGAACACCGGGGAGCTGTTTTTT. Translated: CASSHDRASNTGELFF.

This clonotype appeared a few times. The gene calls are TRBV7-9 and TRBJ2-7; tentatively, D is TRBD1 (5 bases). Germline V gene lookup returns CDR1 SEHNR and CDR2 FQNEAQ (reference sequence). V lost 2 bases to trimming and J lost 5 bases, with 19 bases between them. CDR3 length: 16 amino acids. DNA of the CDR3: TGTGCCAGCAGCTTACCTCGAGCCTCAGGCAGGGACGAGCAGTACTTC. It codes for CASSLPRASGRDEQYF.

CDR3 loop: CASSVGAPQETQYF. The DNA of the CDR3 is TGTGCCAGCAGCGTAGGGGCGCCACAAGAGACCCAGTACTTC. The chain is built from TRBV9 and TRBJ2-5; D is unclear. This CDR3 spans 14 amino acids. V lost 0 bases and J lost 2, with 8 bases in between. Germline V gene lookup returns CDR1 SGDLS and CDR2 YYNGEE.

The chain uses TRBV20-1 and TRBJ1-2; tentative D call: TRBD1 (5 bases). This CDR3 comprises 14 residues. V was cut by 2 bases and J by 5 bases, with 15 bases left in between. In germline, CDR1 is DFQATT, CDR2 SNEGSKA (reference sequence). CDR3 sequence: CSARPPGRDYGYTF. The CDR3 bases are TGCAGTGCTAGACCCCCGGGACGGGATTATGGCTACACCTTC.

V gene TRBV18 combines with J gene TRBJ2-1; 11 bases match TRBD2. The J segment lost 2 bases and the V segment lost 2 bases, leaving 5 bases of the junction unmatched. The CDR3 runs to 17 residues. CDR1 and CDR2 from the germline V gene are KGHSH and LQKENI. CDR3 sequence (DNA): TGTGCCAGCTCACCATTGGCACTAGCGGGAGCCTACAATGAGCAGTTCTTC. This gives the protein CASSPLALAGAYNEQFF.

This clonotype was counted only a few times. The chain couples TRBV2 to TRBJ2-7; no firm D call. V dropped 1 base and J dropped 4 bases, with 11 bases sitting between them. From germline, CDR1 is SNHLY and CDR2 FYNNEI. The CDR3 contains 14 residues. This CDR3 reads CASSEGGYSYEQYF. In DNA form, the CDR3 reads TGTGCCAGCAGTGAAGGGGGATATTCTTACGAGCAGTACTTC.

This clonotype was counted ten times or more. The V call is TRBV12-3 or TRBV12-4, the J call TRBJ2-1, with 10 positions matching TRBD1. The CDR3 has 16 amino acids. V lost 6 bases and J lost 9; bases outside the gene matches: 14. The CDR3 loop is CASRRMGQGTVGEQFF. In DNA form, the CDR3 reads TGTGCCAGCAGGAGGATGGGACAGGGGACCGTCGGTGAGCAGTTCTTC.

This rearrangement joins TRBV29-1 to TRBJ2-1; 11 nucleotides align to TRBD2. Germline-derived CDR1 and CDR2 are SQVTM and ANQGSEA. The ends lost 6 bases at V and 9 bases at J; junction bases unmatched: 13. The CDR3 covers 15 residues. As DNA, the CDR3 is TGCAGCGTCTCTCGAAAACTAGCGGGGGTTGGTGAGCAGTTCTTC. Protein: CSVSRKLAGVGEQFF.

This clonotype was detected many times. CDR3 in amino acids: CASSEGELAGRPQYF. In DNA form, the CDR3 reads TGTGCCAGCAGTGAGGGAGAATTAGCGGGACGACCACAGTACTTC. This chain joins TRBV25-1 and TRBJ2-5; the match to TRBD2 covers 8 bases. This CDR3 is built from 15 residues. The germline V gene encodes CDR1 MGHDK and CDR2 SYGVNS. V lost 3 bases to trimming and J lost 11 bases; unmatched junction nucleotides: 14.

This clonotype was detected a few times. The junction departs from the called germline gene at one end, perhaps through a read error. The J gene is TRBJ2-3, the V gene TRBV7-7; the D call may be TRBD1 or TRBD2 (7 bases each). CDR1 is SSHAT and CDR2 is FNYEAQ in the germline V gene (reference sequence). The CDR3 runs to 16 residues. The CDR3, as DNA: TGTGCTAGCAGCCCCCGGGGAGGGGGCAGCACAGATACGCAGTATTTT. It codes for CASSPRGGGSTDTQYF.

In this sample, this clonotype turned up once. The V call is TRBV4-2, the J call TRBJ2-5, with TRBD1 as a possible D gene (5 bases). The CDR3 totals 15 residues. The V and J ends lost 4 bases and 1 base respectively, with 13 bases between them. Germline values: CDR1 LGHNA, CDR2 YNFKEQ. CDR3 coding DNA: TGTGCCAGCAGCCCAAGGAGACAGCCCCAAGAGACCCAGTACTTC. Translated, it gives CASSPRRQPQETQYF.

There are a few counts of this clonotype. CDR3 DNA sequence: TGTGCCAGCAGTTACTCTGCGACGACAGGTTCGAACACCGGGGAGCTGTTTTTT. Protein sequence: CASSYSATTGSNTGELFF. The chain carries TRBV6-5 and TRBJ2-2, with D perhaps matching TRBD1 (6 bases). Trimming pared 0 bases from V and 0 bases from J, leaving 14 bases between. The CDR3 loop spans 18 amino acids. From germline, CDR1 is MNHEY and CDR2 SVGAGI.

V gene TRBV7-6 combines with J gene TRBJ1-1; D perhaps matches TRBD1 (6 bases). The CDR3 is 14 amino acids. V lost 1 base to trimming and J lost 7 bases, with 13 bases between them. Germline lookup yields CDR1 SGHVS and CDR2 FNYEAQ. The DNA for the CDR3 is TGTGCCAGCAGCTTAGGAGGGGGGCCGGGTGAAGCTTTCTTT. Translated, it gives CASSLGGGPGEAFF.

The chain recombines TRBV6-5 with TRBJ2-3; TRBD1 agrees at 10 bases. V trimming: 0 bases; J trimming: 2 bases; junction bases outside the gene matches: 5. The germline gives CDR1 MNHEY, CDR2 SVGAGI. The length of the CDR3 is 17 residues. The CDR3 spells CASSYSYGTGATDTQYF. The CDR3 DNA reads as TGTGCCAGCAGTTACTCATACGGGACAGGGGCCACAGATACGCAGTATTTT.

This clonotype was seen ten or more times. The V call is TRBV5-1, the J call TRBJ2-7; D is unclear. Trimming took off 3 bases at V and 2 bases at J, with 9 bases between the two ends. CDR1 and CDR2 (germline): SGHRS, YFSETQ. The CDR3 runs 13 residues. The CDR3 loop is CASSSSNTYEQYF. In nucleotides, the CDR3 is TGCGCCAGCAGCTCTTCTAATACCTACGAGCAGTACTTC.

CDR3 DNA: TGCAGTGCTAGGCCCACAGGGATAAACGAGCAGTACTTC. Encoded protein: CSARPTGINEQYF. The chain employs TRBV20-1 and TRBJ2-7; maybe TRBD1 (6 bases). The germline CDR1 and CDR2 sequences are DFQATT and SNEGSKA (reference sequence). The CDR3 has 13 residues. V lost 3 bases and J lost 5, with 14 bases in between.

In this sample, this clonotype turned up a few times. The chain is built from TRBV5-6 and TRBJ2-1, with 8 positions matching TRBD1. The junction had 10 bases not matched to a gene; V was cut back by 4 bases and J by 4 bases. The V gene's germline CDR1 is SGHDT and CDR2 YYEEEE. The CDR3 is made up of 16 amino acids. CDR3 residues: CASSLLVTGGYNEQFF. Written as DNA, the CDR3 is TGTGCCAGCAGCCTTCTGGTTACAGGGGGTTACAATGAGCAGTTCTTC.

This clonotype was recorded a few times. This rearrangement joins TRBV4-3 to TRBJ2-7; tentatively, D is TRBD2 (5 bases). Germline CDR1 LGHNA, CDR2 YSLEER. Deletions cut 0 bases from V and 0 bases from J, with 9 bases between. The length of the CDR3 is 15 residues. Here the CDR3 DNA reads TGCGCCAGCAGCCAAGAAGACACTAGCTCCTACGAGCAGTACTTC. Translated, it gives CASSQEDTSSYEQYF.